The clone carrying this T cell receptor beta chain was recorded many times. Unique molecular identifiers were incorporated when the TCRbeta library was constructed. TCRdb redid the calling of the PCR reads with MiXCR, one entry per CDR3 protein. The top ten clones hold 35% to 45% of a sample with about 200,000 distinct CDR3 sequences, around 8.4% of them seen once. The sample comes from a study of T-cell reconstitution after alpha-beta-depleted transplantation in children. Trimming pared 4 bases from V and 5 bases from J, leaving 15 bases between. The CDR3 length is 15 residues. CDR1 and CDR2 from the germline V gene are WSHSY and SAAADI.

This sequence joins TRBV10-2 and TRBJ1-5; D not resolved. The clonotype was recovered from a male patient aged 2-10 years who had a stem cell transplant for acute myeloid leukemia, so the T cells may come from the graft donor. Sequencing was performed on PBMCs, mostly from graft donor cells, taken 360 days after TCRalphabeta/CD19-depleted stem cell transplant. The CDR3 DNA reads TGCGCCAGCAGTGCCCCTGTGGCAGAGGATCAGCCCCAGCATTTT. Protein sequence: CASSAPVAEDQPQHF.